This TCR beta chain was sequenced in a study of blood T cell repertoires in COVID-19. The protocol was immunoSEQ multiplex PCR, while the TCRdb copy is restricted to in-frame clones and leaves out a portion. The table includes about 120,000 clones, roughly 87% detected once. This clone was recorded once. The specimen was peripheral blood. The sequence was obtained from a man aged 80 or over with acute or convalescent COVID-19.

CDR3 in amino acids: CASSLREGAGGELFF. As DNA, the CDR3 is TGTGCCAGCAGTTTGCGGGAGGGCGCGGGCGGGGAGCTGTTTTTT. The gene calls are TRBV28 and TRBJ2-2, with TRBD2 matching over 9 bases. The germline CDR1 and CDR2 sequences are MDHEN and SYDVKM. This CDR3 has 15 residues. Trimming cost V 3 bases and J 7 bases; bases outside gene matches: 6.